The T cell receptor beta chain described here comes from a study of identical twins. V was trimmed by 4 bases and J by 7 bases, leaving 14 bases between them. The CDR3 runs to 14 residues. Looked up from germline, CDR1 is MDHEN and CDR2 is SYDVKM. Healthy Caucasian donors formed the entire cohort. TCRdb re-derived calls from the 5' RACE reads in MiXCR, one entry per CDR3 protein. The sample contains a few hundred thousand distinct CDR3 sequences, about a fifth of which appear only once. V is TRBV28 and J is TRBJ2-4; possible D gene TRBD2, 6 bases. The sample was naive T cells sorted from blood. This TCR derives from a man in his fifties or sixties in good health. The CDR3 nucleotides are TGTGCCAGCAGTTACCAAGGGACTCCCAACATTCAGTACTTC. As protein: CASSYQGTPNIQYF.